The T cell receptor beta chain under discussion was sequenced for a study of T cell responses to AZD1222 COVID-19 vaccine. Sequencing was performed with immunoSEQ multiplex PCR; in TCRdb, only in-frame clones are kept and a portion is missing. The sample lists approximately 110,000 clones, around 94% occurring once. Trimming removed 0 bases from V and 4 bases from J, with 4 bases in between. The CDR3 totals 12 residues. The TCR sequence derives from an adult in good health. Sample: peripheral blood, taken on day 0 of AZD1222 vaccination. The chain carries TRBV12-3 or TRBV12-4 and TRBJ2-7; no clear D gene. As DNA, the CDR3 is TGTGCCAGCAGTTTAGCGGGTTACGAGCAGTACTTC. Protein sequence: CASSLAGYEQYF.